Each of the 22 T cell receptor beta chains below was sequenced from the same sample in a study of blood T cells in healthy people across ages. PCR was performed a second time for 7 to 11 cycles using a sample-barcoded 5' primer and a J-beta primer mix. From the 5' RACE reads, TCRdb called clonotypes with MiXCR, one entry per CDR3 protein. The sample has 650,000 to 800,000 distinct CDR3 sequences, under 55% seen once. The sample consisted of blood. These receptors originate from a man aged 55 to 70 in good health.

The chain links TRBV6-2 or TRBV6-3 to TRBJ2-5; 9 bases align to TRBD1. This CDR3 region has 15 residues. V was pared by 6 bases and J by 0 bases, with 5 bases of the junction left unmatched. The germline gives CDR1 MNHEY, CDR2 SVGEGT. In DNA form, the CDR3 reads TGTGCCAGCAGGGTCGGGACAGGGTACCAAGAGACCCAGTACTTC. This codes for CASRVGTGYQETQYF.

The V gene is TRBV6-2 or TRBV6-3, the J gene TRBJ2-3; tentative D call: TRBD2 (6 bases). Between the trimmed V and J ends, which lost 11 bases and 1 base, there was a span of 16 bases. This CDR3 is built from 14 residues. CDR1 and CDR2 (germline): MNHEY, SVGEGT. The CDR3 region has the DNA TGTGCCTGTCTGAGGGGAGGTGGCACAGATACGCAGTATTTT. Its protein is CACLRGGGTDTQYF.

Only a few counts were recorded for this clonotype. The chain employs TRBV4-1 and TRBJ2-7; D ambiguous. The germline V gene has CDR1 MGHRA and CDR2 YSYEKL. The CDR3 length is 14 residues. Trimming took 4 bases from V and 3 from J, leaving 13 bases between them. The CDR3 region is CASSPLISYYEQYF. CDR3 nucleotides: TGCGCCAGCAGCCCCCTCATAAGCTACTACGAGCAGTACTTC.

This clonotype was counted between two and nine times. The chain has TRBV10-3 and TRBJ2-1; TRBD1 matches 7 bases. The germline gives CDR1 ENHRY, CDR2 SYGVKD. V was clipped by 10 bases and J by 2 bases; unmatched bases: 8. The CDR3 extends over 14 amino acids. CDR3 region: CATRGQAAYNEQFF. The CDR3 DNA follows: TGTGCCACCCGAGGACAGGCAGCCTACAATGAGCAGTTCTTC.

Written as DNA, the CDR3 is TGTGCCAGCAGCCCCACACCGAACCGACCCTACGAGCAGTACTTC. It yields the protein CASSPTPNRPYEQYF. The chain is built from TRBV27 and TRBJ2-7; no clear D gene. Germline CDR1 MNHEY, CDR2 SMNVEV (reference sequence). Trimming cost V 6 bases and J 2 bases, with 17 bases left between them. The CDR3 sequence is 15 residues long.

There are a few counts of this clonotype. V gene TRBV27 combines with J gene TRBJ2-5, with 7 bases aligning to TRBD2. CDR1 and CDR2 from the germline V gene are MNHEY and SMNVEV (reference sequence). V dropped 2 bases and J dropped 5; count of bases not matched to a gene: 14. This CDR3 region has 17 residues. As DNA, the CDR3 is TGTGCCAGCAGTTTACGGGGTTGGGGAGCGGGGAGGGAGACCCAGTACTTC. It codes for CASSLRGWGAGRETQYF.

The chain uses TRBV7-9 and TRBJ2-5; D gene unclear. The ends were cut back, 5 bases at V and 5 bases at J, with 9 bases in the middle. CDR1 is SEHNR and CDR2 is FQNEAQ in the germline V gene (reference sequence). This CDR3 contains 12 residues. The CDR3 protein is CASSLQLETQYF. Here the CDR3 DNA reads TGTGCCAGCAGCCTTCAGTTGGAGACCCAGTACTTC.

The CDR3 DNA reads TGTGCCAGCAGACACGGGACACCTTTCGAGCAGTACTTC. Translated: CASRHGTPFEQYF. This chain connects TRBV28 to TRBJ2-7; D is possibly TRBD1 (6 bases). This CDR3 has 13 residues. From germline, CDR1 is MDHEN and CDR2 SYDVKM. The V and J ends lost 6 bases and 6 bases respectively, with 15 bases between them.

The chain employs TRBV7-9 and TRBJ1-4, with D possibly being TRBD1 (5 bases). The CDR3 totals 15 residues. Trimming removed 5 bases from V and 4 bases from J, with 14 bases in between. Germline CDR1 is SEHNR and CDR2 is FQNEAQ (reference sequence). The CDR3 DNA reads as TGTGCCAGCAGCCCGTCGGGACGGGTTAATGAAAAACTGTTTTTT. This gives the protein CASSPSGRVNEKLFF.

The CDR3 spells CSARGGRAYNEQFF. CDR3 DNA: TGCAGTGCTAGGGGGGGGAGGGCCTACAATGAGCAGTTCTTC. J is TRBJ2-1 and V is TRBV20-1; 7 bases agree with TRBD2. This CDR3 contains 14 residues. The germline CDR1 and CDR2 sequences are DFQATT and SNEGSKA (reference sequence). V shed 3 bases and J 2 bases; nucleotides not matched to a gene: 4.

The J gene is TRBJ2-7, the V gene TRBV7-2; TRBD1 might be the D (5 bases). The CDR3 sequence is 14 residues long. The V end was cut by 3 bases, the J end by 2 bases, with 11 bases between. Per the germline V gene, CDR1 is SGHTA and CDR2 is FQGNSA. Here the CDR3 reads CASSLGRATYEQYF. The CDR3 region has the DNA TGTGCCAGCAGCTTGGGCAGGGCTACCTACGAGCAGTACTTC.

This clonotype was seen repeatedly, ten times or more. One end of the junction does not line up with germline, which may come from a read error. This chain links TRBV27 with TRBJ1-5; D is possibly TRBD1 (5 bases). The CDR3 contains 13 residues. Germline CDR1 and CDR2: MNHEY and SMNVEV (reference sequence). CDR3 residues: CASSLSGNQPQHF. The DNA for the CDR3 is TGTGCCAGCAGCTTATCAGGGAATCAGCCCCAGCATTTT.

The chain links TRBV20-1 to TRBJ2-7; D perhaps matches TRBD2 (6 bases). CDR3 length: 14 residues. Trimming cost V 3 bases and J 1 base, with 13 bases left between them. Per germline, CDR1 DFQATT and CDR2 SNEGSKA (reference sequence). DNA for the CDR3: TGCAGTGCTAGTGAAGGGAGGCATTCCTACGAGCAGTACTTC. Translated: CSASEGRHSYEQYF.

The V and J genes are TRBV11-2 and TRBJ2-1; D perhaps matches TRBD2 (7 bases). Germline lookup yields CDR1 SGHAT and CDR2 FQNNGV. V dropped 4 bases and J dropped 9 bases, with 25 bases sitting between them. The CDR3 loop spans 17 amino acids. CDR3 DNA sequence: TGTGCCAGCAGCTACAGCGGCGGGGGCCAGGGGATCGGTGAGCAGTTCTTC. Amino acids: CASSYSGGGQGIGEQFF.

The genes are TRBV28 and TRBJ2-5; the match to TRBD1 covers 7 bases. TRBJ2-7 explains the end of the DNA better; the J call may be wrong. CDR1 and CDR2 from the germline V gene are MDHEN and SYDVKM. This CDR3 is 16 amino acids long. The CDR3 region is CASSLRPSTGAYEQYF. The CDR3, as DNA: TGTGCCAGCAGTTTACGGCCCTCTACAGGGGCCTACGAGCAGTACTTC.

The chain has TRBV7-9 and TRBJ2-7; D not resolved. The length of the CDR3 is 12 residues. CDR1 and CDR2 from the germline V gene are SEHNR and FQNEAQ (reference sequence). V lost 5 bases, J lost 1 base, and 6 bases lay in between. CDR3: CASSTESYEQYF. In DNA form, the CDR3 reads TGTGCCAGCAGCACTGAATCCTACGAGCAGTACTTC.

This clonotype has at least ten counts. The CDR3 loop reads CASRRGAGETQYF. The CDR3 coding sequence is TGTGCCAGCAGGAGAGGGGCCGGAGAGACCCAGTACTTC. The rearrangement joins TRBV3-1 to TRBJ2-5; either TRBD1 or TRBD2 may supply D (5 bases each). The length of the CDR3 is 13 residues. Germline V gene sequence: CDR1 LGHDT, CDR2 YNNKEL (reference sequence). The V gene lost 6 bases and the J gene lost 4 bases, with 12 bases spanning the gap.

This clonotype was seen more than once but under ten times. The rearrangement uses TRBV14 and TRBJ2-6, with unresolved D. V gave up 6 bases and J gave up 3 bases, with 3 bases separating them. Looked up from germline, CDR1 is SGHDN and CDR2 is FVKESK. The CDR3 is 12 residues long. The CDR3 DNA reads as TGTGCCAGCAGAGGTGGGGCCAACGTCCTGACTTTC. Its protein product is CASRGGANVLTF. The variable domain in full, with the rest retrieved from reference TRBV14 and TRBJ2-6, is EAGVTQFPSHSVIEKGQTVTLRCDPISGHDNLYWYRRVMGKEIKFLLHFVKESKQDESGMPNNRFLAERTGGTYSTLKVQPAELEDSGVYFCASRGGANVLTFGAGSRLTVL.

The chain couples TRBV5-1 to TRBJ1-1; no clear D. The V end was cut by 4 bases, the J end by 11 bases, with 18 bases between. Germline-derived CDR1 and CDR2 are SGHRS and YFSETQ. The CDR3 sequence is 13 residues long. CDR3 loop: CASSPSSGCTAFF. The CDR3 coding sequence is TGCGCCAGCAGCCCCAGTTCTGGGTGTACGGCTTTCTTT.

The J gene is TRBJ1-2, the V gene TRBV9, with 9 bases fitting TRBD1. The CDR3 is 15 amino acids. Germline-derived CDR1 and CDR2 are SGDLS and YYNGEE. J gave up 8 bases and V 3 bases, and 11 bases lay outside the gene matches. CDR3 nucleotide sequence: TGTGCCAGCAGCGAGGGACAGGGAACGAATCGGGGCTACACCTTC. This translates into CASSEGQGTNRGYTF.

This clonotype was seen a few times. The J gene is TRBJ2-7, the V gene TRBV5-1; 8 bases align to TRBD1. CDR1 is SGHRS, CDR2 YFSETQ, per germline. The CDR3 has 19 residues. The trim removed 4 bases at V and 6 bases at J, leaving 24 bases unmatched. The CDR3 spells CASSRNRGAALSDVVEQYF. CDR3 in DNA: TGCGCCAGCAGCAGAAACAGGGGGGCAGCTTTATCGGACGTGGTCGAGCAGTACTTC.

The chain couples TRBV12-3 or TRBV12-4 to TRBJ2-7; D possibly corresponds to TRBD1 (6 bases). The CDR3 runs to 13 residues. Trimming cost V 8 bases and J 3 bases, with 14 bases left between them. CDR3 sequence: CASQRDTSYEQYF. In DNA, the CDR3 is TGTGCCAGCCAACGGGACACAAGCTACGAGCAGTACTTC.